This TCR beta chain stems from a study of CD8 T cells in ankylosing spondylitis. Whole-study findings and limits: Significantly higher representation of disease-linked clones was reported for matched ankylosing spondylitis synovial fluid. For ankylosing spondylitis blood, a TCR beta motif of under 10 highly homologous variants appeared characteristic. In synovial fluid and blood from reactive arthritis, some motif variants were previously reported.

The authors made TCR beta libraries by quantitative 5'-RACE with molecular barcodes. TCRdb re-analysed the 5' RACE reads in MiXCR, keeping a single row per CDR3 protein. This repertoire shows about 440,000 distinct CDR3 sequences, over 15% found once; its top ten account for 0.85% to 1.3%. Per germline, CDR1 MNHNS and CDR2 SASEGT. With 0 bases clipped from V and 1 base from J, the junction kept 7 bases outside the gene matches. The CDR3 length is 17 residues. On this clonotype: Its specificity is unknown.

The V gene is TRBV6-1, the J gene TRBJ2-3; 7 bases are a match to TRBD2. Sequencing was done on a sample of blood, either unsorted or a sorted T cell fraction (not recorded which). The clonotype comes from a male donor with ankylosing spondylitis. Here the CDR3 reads CASSEALAGVGTDTQYF. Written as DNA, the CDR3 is TGTGCCAGCAGTGAAGCGTTAGCGGGTGTGGGCACAGATACGCAGTATTTT.